One TCR beta chain is described in this entry. Its antigen is not identified. Unique molecular identifiers were used in preparing the TCRbeta library. TCRdb fed the PCR reads into MiXCR, producing one record per CDR3 protein. This sample has roughly 30,000 distinct CDR3 sequences, with around 6.6% found just once. This entry comes from a study of T-cell reconstitution after alpha-beta-depleted transplantation in children. Trimming took 5 bases from V and 7 from J; bases not matched to a gene: 13. Per germline, CDR1 LNHNV and CDR2 YYDKDF (reference sequence). The CDR3 has 16 amino acids. General observations from the study: Newly made T cells mostly supplied T-cell counts and diversity one year after transplant. TCRbeta diversity was high at day 60 in some patients (a result of surviving recipient T cells and thymic progenitors). Several hundred graft clones that had expanded were reportedly the source of alpha-beta T cells about two months after transplant.

Sample: peripheral blood, taken 60 days after TCRalphabeta/CD19-depleted stem cell transplant. This chain connects TRBV15 to TRBJ2-2, with 7 positions matching TRBD1. This receptor was identified in a child under two years old who had a stem cell transplant for acute myeloid leukemia, so the T cells may come from the graft donor. CDR3 in amino acids: CATSGRRGQTHGELFF. CDR3 nucleotides: TGTGCCACCAGCGGGAGAAGGGGGCAGACCCACGGGGAGCTGTTTTTT.